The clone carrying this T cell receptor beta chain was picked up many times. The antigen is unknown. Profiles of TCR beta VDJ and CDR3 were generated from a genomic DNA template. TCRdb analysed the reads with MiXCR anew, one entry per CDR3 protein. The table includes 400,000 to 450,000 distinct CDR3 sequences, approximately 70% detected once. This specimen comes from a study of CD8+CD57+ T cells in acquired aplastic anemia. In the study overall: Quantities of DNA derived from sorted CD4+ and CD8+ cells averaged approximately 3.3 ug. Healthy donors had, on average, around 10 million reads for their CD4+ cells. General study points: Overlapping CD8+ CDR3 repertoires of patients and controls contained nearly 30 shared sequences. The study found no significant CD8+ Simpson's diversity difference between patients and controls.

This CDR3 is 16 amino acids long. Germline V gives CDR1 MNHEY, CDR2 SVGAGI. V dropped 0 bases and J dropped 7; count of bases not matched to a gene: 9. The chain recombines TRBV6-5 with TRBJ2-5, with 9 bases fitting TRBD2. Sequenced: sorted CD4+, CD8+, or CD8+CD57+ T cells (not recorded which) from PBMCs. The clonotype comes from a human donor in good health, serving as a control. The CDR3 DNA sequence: TGTGCCAGCAGTTACTCGCAGCGGGGGGCCATGGGGACCCAGTACTTC. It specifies CASSYSQRGAMGTQYF.